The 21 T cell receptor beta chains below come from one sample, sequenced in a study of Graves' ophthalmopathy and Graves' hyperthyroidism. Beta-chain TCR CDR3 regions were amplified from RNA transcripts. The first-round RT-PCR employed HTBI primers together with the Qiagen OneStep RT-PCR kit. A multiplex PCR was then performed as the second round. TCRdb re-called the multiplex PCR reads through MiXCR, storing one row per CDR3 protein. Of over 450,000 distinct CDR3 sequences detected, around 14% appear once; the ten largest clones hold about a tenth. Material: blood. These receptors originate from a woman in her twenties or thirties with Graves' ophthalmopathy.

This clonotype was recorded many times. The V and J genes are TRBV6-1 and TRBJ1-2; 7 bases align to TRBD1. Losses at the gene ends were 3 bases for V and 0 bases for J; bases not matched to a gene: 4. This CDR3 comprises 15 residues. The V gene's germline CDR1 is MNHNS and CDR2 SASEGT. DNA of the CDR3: TGTGCCAGCAGTGACGGAGGGACAGCTAACTATGGCTACACCTTC. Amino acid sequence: CASSDGGTANYGYTF.

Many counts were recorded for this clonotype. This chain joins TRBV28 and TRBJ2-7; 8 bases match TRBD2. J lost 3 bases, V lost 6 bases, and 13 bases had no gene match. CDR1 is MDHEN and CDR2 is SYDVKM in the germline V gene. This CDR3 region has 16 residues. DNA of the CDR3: TGTGCCAGCAGCTCAGGGTATAGCGGGGCTATCTACGAGCAGTACTTC. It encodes CASSSGYSGAIYEQYF. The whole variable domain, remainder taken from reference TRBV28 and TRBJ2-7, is DVKVTQSSRYLVKRTGEKVFLECVQDMDHENMFWYRQDPGLGLRLIYFSYDVKMKEKGDIPEGYSVSREKKERFSLILESASTNQTSMYLCASSSGYSGAIYEQYFGPGTRLTVT.

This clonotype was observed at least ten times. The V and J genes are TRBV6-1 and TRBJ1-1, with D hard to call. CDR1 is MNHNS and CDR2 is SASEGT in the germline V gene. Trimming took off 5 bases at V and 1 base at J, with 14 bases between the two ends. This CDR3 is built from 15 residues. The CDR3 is CASSPRTPKNTEAFF. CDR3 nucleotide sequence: TGTGCCAGCAGTCCGCGGACTCCAAAGAACACTGAAGCTTTCTTT.

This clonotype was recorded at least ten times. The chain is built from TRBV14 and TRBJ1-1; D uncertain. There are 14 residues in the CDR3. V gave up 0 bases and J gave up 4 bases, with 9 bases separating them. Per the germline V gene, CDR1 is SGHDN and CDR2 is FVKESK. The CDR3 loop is CASSQESVGTEAFF. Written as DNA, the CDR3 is TGTGCCAGCAGCCAAGAATCCGTTGGCACTGAAGCTTTCTTT. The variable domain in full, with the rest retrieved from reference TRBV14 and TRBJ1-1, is EAGVTQFPSHSVIEKGQTVTLRCDPISGHDNLYWYRRVMGKEIKFLLHFVKESKQDESGMPNNRFLAERTGGTYSTLKVQPAELEDSGVYFCASSQESVGTEAFFGQGTRLTVV.

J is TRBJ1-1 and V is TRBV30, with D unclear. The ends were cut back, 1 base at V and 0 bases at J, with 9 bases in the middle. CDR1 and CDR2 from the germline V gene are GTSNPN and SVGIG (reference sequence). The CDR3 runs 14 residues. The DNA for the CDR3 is TGTGCCTGGAGTGGATCGTTCATGAACACTGAAGCTTTCTTT. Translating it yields CAWSGSFMNTEAFF.

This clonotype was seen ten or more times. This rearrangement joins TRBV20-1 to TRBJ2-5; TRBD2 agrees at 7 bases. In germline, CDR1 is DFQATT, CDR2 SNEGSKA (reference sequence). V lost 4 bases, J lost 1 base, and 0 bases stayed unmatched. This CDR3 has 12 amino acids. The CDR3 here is CSAKRGQETQYF. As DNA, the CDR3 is TGCAGTGCTAAGCGGGGCCAAGAGACCCAGTACTTC.

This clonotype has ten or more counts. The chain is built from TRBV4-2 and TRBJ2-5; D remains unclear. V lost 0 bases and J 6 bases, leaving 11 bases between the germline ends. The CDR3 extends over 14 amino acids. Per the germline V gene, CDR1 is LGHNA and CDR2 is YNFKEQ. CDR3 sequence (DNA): TGTGCCAGCAGCCAAGATGGGGTATCGCAGACCCAGTACTTC. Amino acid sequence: CASSQDGVSQTQYF.

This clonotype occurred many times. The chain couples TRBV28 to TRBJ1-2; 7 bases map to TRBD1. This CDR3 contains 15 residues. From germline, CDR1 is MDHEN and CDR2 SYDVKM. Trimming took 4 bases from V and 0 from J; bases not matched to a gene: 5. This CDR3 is CASSSTGASNYGYTF. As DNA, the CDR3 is TGTGCCAGCAGTTCCACAGGGGCTTCTAACTATGGCTACACCTTC.

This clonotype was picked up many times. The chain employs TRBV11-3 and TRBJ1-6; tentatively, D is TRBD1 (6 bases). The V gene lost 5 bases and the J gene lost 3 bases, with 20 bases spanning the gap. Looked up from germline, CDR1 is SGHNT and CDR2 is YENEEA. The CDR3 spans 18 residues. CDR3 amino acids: CASSMRVGRGFYNSPLHF. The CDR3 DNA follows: TGTGCCAGCAGCATGAGGGTGGGCAGGGGATTCTATAATTCACCCCTCCACTTT. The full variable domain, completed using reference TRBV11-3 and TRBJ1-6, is EAGVVQSPRYKIIEKKQPVAFWCNPISGHNTLYWYLQNLGQGPELLIRYENEEAVDDSQLPKDRFSAERLKGVDSTLKIQPAELGDSAVYLCASSMRVGRGFYNSPLHFGNGTRLTVT.

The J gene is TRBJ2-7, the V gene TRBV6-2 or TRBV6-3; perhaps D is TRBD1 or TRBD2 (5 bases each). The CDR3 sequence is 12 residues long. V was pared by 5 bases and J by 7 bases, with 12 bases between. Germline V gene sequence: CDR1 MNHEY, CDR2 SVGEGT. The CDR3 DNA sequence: TGTGCCAGCAGTCGGGGACCTTTGGAGCAGTACTTC. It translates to CASSRGPLEQYF.

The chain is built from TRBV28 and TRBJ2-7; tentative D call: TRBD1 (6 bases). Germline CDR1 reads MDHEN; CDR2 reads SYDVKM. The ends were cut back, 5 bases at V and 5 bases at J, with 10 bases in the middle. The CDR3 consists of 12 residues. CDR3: CASSPTGNEQYF. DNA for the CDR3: TGTGCCAGCAGTCCAACAGGGAACGAGCAGTACTTC.

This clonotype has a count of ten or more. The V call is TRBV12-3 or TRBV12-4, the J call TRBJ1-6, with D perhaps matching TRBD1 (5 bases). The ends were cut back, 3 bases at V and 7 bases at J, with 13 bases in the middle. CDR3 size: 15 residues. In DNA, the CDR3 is TGTGCCAGCAGTTTGGGGGATTTCGAAAATTCACCCCTCCACTTT. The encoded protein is CASSLGDFENSPLHF.

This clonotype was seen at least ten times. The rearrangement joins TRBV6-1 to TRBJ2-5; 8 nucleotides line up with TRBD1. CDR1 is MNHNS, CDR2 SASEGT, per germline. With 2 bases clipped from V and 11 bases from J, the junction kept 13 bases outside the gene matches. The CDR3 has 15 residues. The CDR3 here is CASSEPNRGAGLQYF. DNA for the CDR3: TGTGCCAGCAGTGAACCAAACAGGGGGGCCGGATTGCAGTACTTC.

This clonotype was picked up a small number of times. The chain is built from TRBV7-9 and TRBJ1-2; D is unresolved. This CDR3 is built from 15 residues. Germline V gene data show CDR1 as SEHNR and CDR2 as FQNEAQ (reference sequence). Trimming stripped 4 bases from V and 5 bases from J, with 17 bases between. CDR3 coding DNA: TGTGCCAGCAGCTCCACCCGGGCCCCGGGTTATGGCTACACCTTC. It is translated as CASSSTRAPGYGYTF.

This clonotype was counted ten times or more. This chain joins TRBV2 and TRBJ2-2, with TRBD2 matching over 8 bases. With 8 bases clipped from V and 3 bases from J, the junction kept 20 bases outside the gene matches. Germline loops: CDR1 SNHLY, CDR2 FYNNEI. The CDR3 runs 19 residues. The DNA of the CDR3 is TGTGCCAGCGAGGCACCCAGACTAGCGAGGTCCGAAGACACCGGGGAGCTGTTTTTT. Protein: CASEAPRLARSEDTGELFF. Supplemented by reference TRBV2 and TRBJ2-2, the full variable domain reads EPEVTQTPSHQVTQMGQEVILRCVPISNHLYFYWYRQILGQKVEFLVSFYNNEISEKSEIFDDQFSVERPDGSNFTLKIRSTKLEDSAMYFCASEAPRLARSEDTGELFFGEGSRLTVL.

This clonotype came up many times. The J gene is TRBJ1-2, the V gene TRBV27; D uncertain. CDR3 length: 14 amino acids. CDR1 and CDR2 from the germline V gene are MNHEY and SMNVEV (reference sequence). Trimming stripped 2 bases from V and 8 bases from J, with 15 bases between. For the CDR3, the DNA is TGTGCCAGCAGTTTAAAGCCGCCCGAGGGAGGCTACACCTTC. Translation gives CASSLKPPEGGYTF.

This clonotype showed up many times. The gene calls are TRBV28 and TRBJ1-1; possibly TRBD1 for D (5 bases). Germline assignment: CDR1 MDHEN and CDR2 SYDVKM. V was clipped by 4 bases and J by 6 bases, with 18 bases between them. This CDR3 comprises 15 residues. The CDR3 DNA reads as TGTGCCAGCAGTTCCCCACCAGGGCAGGGTGCTGAAGCTTTCTTT. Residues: CASSSPPGQGAEAFF.

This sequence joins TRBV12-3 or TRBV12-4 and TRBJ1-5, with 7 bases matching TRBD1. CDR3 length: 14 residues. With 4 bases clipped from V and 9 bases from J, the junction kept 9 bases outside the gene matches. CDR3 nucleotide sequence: TGTGCCAGCAGTTCATCGACAGGGATCACGCCCCAGCATTTT. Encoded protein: CASSSSTGITPQHF.

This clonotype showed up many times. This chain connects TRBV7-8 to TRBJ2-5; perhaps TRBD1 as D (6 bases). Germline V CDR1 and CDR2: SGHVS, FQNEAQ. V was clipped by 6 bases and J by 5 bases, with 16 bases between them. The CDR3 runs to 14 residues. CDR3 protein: CASRSRGFGETQYF. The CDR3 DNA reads TGTGCCAGCAGGAGCAGGGGTTTTGGGGAGACCCAGTACTTC.

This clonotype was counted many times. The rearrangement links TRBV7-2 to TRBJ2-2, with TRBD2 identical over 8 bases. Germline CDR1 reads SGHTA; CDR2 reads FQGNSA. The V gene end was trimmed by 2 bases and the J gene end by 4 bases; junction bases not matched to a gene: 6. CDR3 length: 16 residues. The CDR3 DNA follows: TGTGCCAGCAGCTTATTACCGGGACTAGGCACCGGGGAGCTGTTTTTT. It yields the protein CASSLLPGLGTGELFF. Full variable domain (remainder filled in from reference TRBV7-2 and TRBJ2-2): GAGVSQSPSNKVTEKGKDVELRCDPISGHTALYWYRQSLGQGLEFLIYFQGNSAPDKSGLPSDRFSAERTGGSVSTLTIQRTQQEDSAVYLCASSLLPGLGTGELFFGEGSRLTVL.

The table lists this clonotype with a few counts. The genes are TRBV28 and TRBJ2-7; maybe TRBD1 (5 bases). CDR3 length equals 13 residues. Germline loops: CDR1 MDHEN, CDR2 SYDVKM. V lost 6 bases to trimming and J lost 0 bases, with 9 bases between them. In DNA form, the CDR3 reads TGTGCCAGCAGGAAACAGGTCTCCTACGAGCAGTACTTC. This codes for CASRKQVSYEQYF.